This entry lists 30 T cell receptor beta chains sequenced from one sample in a study of blood T cells in healthy people across ages. A second about 7 to 11 cycle PCR used barcoded and J-beta primers. TCRdb redid the calling of the 5' RACE reads with MiXCR, one entry per CDR3 protein. Among about 1.8 million distinct CDR3 sequences, around 48% were seen once, and the ten largest hold approximately 2.1%. Sequencing was performed on blood. These receptors all come from a woman between 40 and 50 years old in good health.

A few counts support this clonotype. V usage is TRBV29-1 and J usage is TRBJ2-1; TRBD2 aligns across 7 bases. Losses at the gene ends were 2 bases for V and 5 bases for J; bases not matched to a gene: 0. Germline CDR1 is SQVTM and CDR2 is ANQGSEA. This CDR3 region has 12 residues. The CDR3, as DNA: TGCAGCGTTGAACGGGGGGACAATGAGCAGTTCTTC. Protein sequence: CSVERGDNEQFF.

J is TRBJ1-2 and V is TRBV28; D is possibly TRBD1 (6 bases). The CDR3 is made up of 13 amino acids. V dropped 8 bases and J dropped 5 bases, with 15 bases sitting between them. Germline V lookup: CDR1 MDHEN, CDR2 SYDVKM. This CDR3 reads CASGTPRFYGYTF. The CDR3 region has the DNA TGTGCCAGCGGGACACCGAGATTTTATGGCTACACCTTC.

This clonotype appeared once. V usage is TRBV18 and J usage is TRBJ1-6; D possibly corresponds to TRBD1 (5 bases). The CDR3 has 15 amino acids. V lost 6 bases and J lost 9, with 18 bases in between. Germline V lookup: CDR1 KGHSH, CDR2 LQKENI. The CDR3 loop is CASSNTGERGSPLHF. The DNA for the CDR3 is TGTGCCAGCTCGAACACGGGGGAGCGTGGTTCACCCCTCCACTTT.

There are a few counts of this clonotype. The V and J genes are TRBV20-1 and TRBJ1-2, with 12 bases that match TRBD1. The V segment lost 5 bases and the J segment 1 base; nucleotides outside the gene matches: 8. Germline CDR1 reads DFQATT; CDR2 reads SNEGSKA (reference sequence). The CDR3 is 16 residues long. In nucleotides, the CDR3 is TGCAGTGCTCACATGGGACAGGGGGCGTATAACTATGGCTACACCTTC. This sequence encodes CSAHMGQGAYNYGYTF.

V usage is TRBV15 and J usage is TRBJ1-1; D unclear. V dropped 4 bases and J dropped 6 bases, with 18 bases sitting between them. Germline CDR1 is LNHNV and CDR2 is YYDKDF (reference sequence). This CDR3 has 15 residues. CDR3 protein: CATSNEGLGYAEAFF. In DNA, the CDR3 is TGTGCCACCAGCAACGAAGGGCTAGGGTACGCTGAAGCTTTCTTT.

The chain carries TRBV11-2 and TRBJ2-5; TRBD2 is a possible D gene (6 bases). TRBJ2-7 matches the DNA end more closely, so the J call is doubtful. CDR3 length equals 13 residues. Germline CDR1 SGHAT, CDR2 FQNNGV. CDR3 loop: CASSALAGNEQYF. The CDR3 coding sequence is TGTGCCAGCAGTGCACTAGCAGGGAACGAGCAGTACTTC.

J is TRBJ2-1 and V is TRBV5-5; the match to TRBD2 covers 8 bases. The trim removed 1 base at V and 9 bases at J, leaving 6 bases unmatched. The CDR3 is 14 amino acids. In germline, CDR1 is SGHKS, CDR2 YYEKEE (reference sequence). The CDR3 DNA reads TGTGCCAGCAGCTTGACAGAACGGGGGGGTGAGCAGTTCTTC. Protein product: CASSLTERGGEQFF. The complete variable domain, with remaining parts taken from reference TRBV5-5 and TRBJ2-1, reads DAGVTQSPTHLIKTRGQQVTLRCSPISGHKSVSWYQQVLGQGPQFIFQYYEKEERGRGNFPDRFSARQFPNYSSELNVNALLLGDSALYLCASSLTERGGEQFFGPGTRLTVL.

This clonotype was recorded at least ten times. V and J are TRBV5-1 and TRBJ2-5; D call uncertain. Trimming shortened V by 1 base and J by 4 bases, and 11 bases separated the two germline ends. CDR3 length: 14 amino acids. Germline V gene lookup returns CDR1 SGHRS and CDR2 YFSETQ. Here the CDR3 DNA reads TGCGCCAGCAGCTTGTCAGGTAGAGCAGAGACCCAGTACTTC. Residues: CASSLSGRAETQYF.

V is TRBV29-1 and J is TRBJ1-2; D is uncertain. There are 15 residues in the CDR3. From germline, CDR1 is SQVTM and CDR2 ANQGSEA. Trimming took 1 base from V and 4 from J, leaving 16 bases between them. The CDR3 reads CSVEGVRARGYGYTF. The CDR3 region has the DNA TGCAGCGTTGAAGGTGTTAGGGCCAGAGGCTATGGCTACACCTTC.

The rearrangement uses TRBV7-2 and TRBJ2-2; D perhaps matches TRBD1 (6 bases). The CDR3 extends over 14 amino acids. V shed 8 bases and J shed 6 bases, with 16 bases lying between them. Germline CDR1 is SGHTA and CDR2 is FQGNSA. The chain's CDR3 is CASELTGSPGELFF. CDR3 bases: TGTGCCAGCGAACTTACAGGGAGCCCCGGGGAGCTGTTTTTT.

This chain uses TRBV28 with TRBJ2-1; 9 bases are a match to TRBD1. After removal of 5 bases from V and 1 base from J, the junction contained 9 bases not matched to a gene. CDR1 is MDHEN and CDR2 is SYDVKM in the germline V gene. The CDR3 totals 17 residues. For the CDR3, the DNA is TGTGCCAGCAGTGGCGAATTAGGACAGGGGTCCTACAATGAGCAGTTCTTC. Translated: CASSGELGQGSYNEQFF.

This clonotype has only a few counts. The chain employs TRBV29-1 and TRBJ2-5; D remains ambiguous. V lost 5 bases to trimming and J lost 7 bases, with 8 bases between them. Germline loops: CDR1 SQVTM, CDR2 ANQGSEA. The length of the CDR3 is 10 residues. CDR3 loop: CSVSQTTQYF. CDR3 bases: TGCAGCGTTTCCCAGACGACCCAGTACTTC.

This clonotype was observed once. This chain joins TRBV19 and TRBJ1-5; 7 nucleotides match TRBD1. V was clipped by 1 base and J by 5 bases; unmatched bases: 8. This CDR3 region has 16 residues. Germline V gene data show CDR1 as LNHDA and CDR2 as SQIVND (reference sequence). The CDR3, as DNA: TGTGCCAGTAGTATAGGTCAGGGGGAAGTAGATCAGCCCCAGCATTTT. This sequence encodes CASSIGQGEVDQPQHF.

CDR3 amino acids: CASSYGRKQETQYF. Written as DNA, the CDR3 is TGTGCCAGCAGTTATGGGCGGAAACAAGAGACCCAGTACTTC. V gene TRBV6-5 combines with J gene TRBJ2-5; D gene ambiguous. The CDR3 contains 14 residues. Trimming cost V 3 bases and J 2 bases, with 10 bases left between them. Germline lookup yields CDR1 MNHEY and CDR2 SVGAGI.

V usage is TRBV7-2 and J usage is TRBJ1-1, with 9 bases that match TRBD1. Germline-derived CDR1 and CDR2 are SGHTA and FQGNSA. CDR3 length equals 19 residues. Trimming took 3 bases from V and 3 from J; bases not matched to a gene: 17. The CDR3 DNA reads as TGTGCCAGCAGCTTCCCTAGGGGGGCAGACAGGGGGTCGTACACTGAAGCTTTCTTT. Protein: CASSFPRGADRGSYTEAFF.

The chain uses TRBV7-2 and TRBJ1-2; a possible D gene is TRBD1 (6 bases). With 3 bases removed from V and 4 bases from J, the gap between germline ends came to 12 bases. CDR1 is SGHTA and CDR2 is FQGNSA in the germline V gene. The CDR3 runs to 14 residues. CDR3 bases: TGTGCCAGCAGCTTGACTCAGGGGATCTATGGCTACACCTTC. Protein product: CASSLTQGIYGYTF. The variable domain in full, completed from reference TRBV7-2 and TRBJ1-2, reads GAGVSQSPSNKVTEKGKDVELRCDPISGHTALYWYRQSLGQGLEFLIYFQGNSAPDKSGLPSDRFSAERTGGSVSTLTIQRTQQEDSAVYLCASSLTQGIYGYTFGSGTRLTVV.

A note on this clonotype: The junction does not match germline at one end; this may be a read error. The J gene is TRBJ1-4, the V gene TRBV2, with TRBD1 as a possible D gene (5 bases). Germline loops: CDR1 SNHLY, CDR2 FYNNEI. This CDR3 spans 14 amino acids. The CDR3 here is CAGRETAYNEKLFF. CDR3 in DNA: TGTGCCGGCAGGGAGACAGCCTATAATGAAAAACTGTTTTTT.

In this sample, this clonotype turned up a few times. The rearrangement joins TRBV4-3 to TRBJ2-3; 8 nucleotides agree with TRBD2. Trimming took 4 bases from V and 2 from J; bases not matched to a gene: 11. This CDR3 has 17 residues. Germline values: CDR1 LGHNA, CDR2 YSLEER. CDR3 nucleotides: TGCGCCAGCAGCCCAAGTAGAGCGGGGGAGATCACAGATACGCAGTATTTT. It is translated as CASSPSRAGEITDTQYF.

This clonotype was recorded a few times. The genes are TRBV14 and TRBJ2-2; D is uncertain. CDR1 and CDR2 (germline): SGHDN, FVKESK. V lost 0 bases to trimming and J lost 6 bases, with 8 bases between them. There are 14 residues in the CDR3. CDR3 in amino acids: CASSQERRSGELFF. CDR3 coding DNA: TGTGCCAGCAGCCAAGAAAGGCGGTCCGGGGAGCTGTTTTTT. Drawing the rest from reference TRBV14 and TRBJ2-2, the complete variable domain is EAGVTQFPSHSVIEKGQTVTLRCDPISGHDNLYWYRRVMGKEIKFLLHFVKESKQDESGMPNNRFLAERTGGTYSTLKVQPAELEDSGVYFCASSQERRSGELFFGEGSRLTVL.

This clonotype was picked up many times. V is TRBV5-1 and J is TRBJ2-5; D remains unclear. Looked up from germline, CDR1 is SGHRS and CDR2 is YFSETQ. The V end was cut by 2 bases, the J end by 4 bases, with 9 bases between. There are 13 residues in the CDR3. CDR3 sequence (DNA): TGCGCCAGCAGCTTCCGGTCAAGAGAGACCCAGTACTTC. Protein product: CASSFRSRETQYF.

Only one count was recorded for this clonotype. This chain links TRBV18 with TRBJ2-1, with 8 bases that match TRBD2. The CDR3 is 17 amino acids. J was trimmed by 0 bases and V by 3 bases; bases with no gene match: 7. Per germline, CDR1 KGHSH and CDR2 LQKENI. For the CDR3, the DNA is TGTGCCAGCTCACCTATTAGCGGGGTGAGCTCCTACAATGAGCAGTTCTTC. Translating gives CASSPISGVSSYNEQFF. The complete variable domain, with remaining parts taken from reference TRBV18 and TRBJ2-1, reads NAGVMQNPRHLVRRRGQEARLRCSPMKGHSHVYWYRQLPEEGLKFMVYLQKENIIDESGMPKERFSAEFPKEGPSILRIQQVVRGDSAAYFCASSPISGVSSYNEQFFGPGTRLTVL.

As DNA, the CDR3 is TGCAGCGCTTGGGGAACCCCCACAGATACGCAGTATTTT. As protein: CSAWGTPTDTQYF. This chain connects TRBV29-1 to TRBJ2-3, with D unclear. V lost 7 bases and J 2 bases, leaving 13 bases between the germline ends. There are 13 residues in the CDR3. Germline V gives CDR1 SQVTM, CDR2 ANQGSEA.

This clonotype has more than one count but fewer than ten. The chain joins TRBV20-1 to TRBJ2-1; 13 bases line up with TRBD2. This CDR3 comprises 17 residues. Germline values: CDR1 DFQATT, CDR2 SNEGSKA (reference sequence). V lost 4 bases and J lost 9; bases outside the gene matches: 15. The CDR3 loop is CSAIPFTGTSGAGEQFF. In DNA, the CDR3 is TGCAGTGCTATCCCTTTCACCGGGACTAGCGGGGCGGGTGAGCAGTTCTTC.

The chain has TRBV12-3 or TRBV12-4 and TRBJ2-3; D is uncertain. The CDR3 is 13 residues long. V was pared by 6 bases and J by 7 bases, with 14 bases between. The CDR3 DNA follows: TGTGCCAGCAGCCAGACTCATATGAATACGCAGTATTTT. This codes for CASSQTHMNTQYF.

Note on this clonotype: At one of its ends the junction is not consistent with the germline gene, which may arise from a read error. The chain combines TRBV5-1 with TRBJ2-7, with D hard to call. Germline V gives CDR1 SGHRS, CDR2 YFSETQ. The CDR3 totals 13 residues. The CDR3 here is CASSLTTSDEQYF. As DNA, the CDR3 is TGCGCCAGCAGCCTTACTACCTCCGACGAGCAGTACTTC.

The V and J genes are TRBV5-1 and TRBJ2-3; D remains ambiguous. This CDR3 comprises 14 residues. Looked up from germline, CDR1 is SGHRS and CDR2 is YFSETQ. Trimming removed 0 bases from V and 8 bases from J, with 13 bases in between. In DNA form, the CDR3 reads TGCGCCAGCAGCTTGGATGACCACGGTCGTACGCAGTATTTT. Its protein product is CASSLDDHGRTQYF.

The rearrangement links TRBV4-1 to TRBJ2-3; the D is unclear. This CDR3 region has 14 residues. Germline lookup yields CDR1 MGHRA and CDR2 YSYEKL. V was trimmed by 1 base and J by 4 bases, leaving 9 bases between them. The CDR3 DNA reads as TGCGCCAGCAGCCAAGTAGCTAGTGCAGATACGCAGTATTTT. Translated, it gives CASSQVASADTQYF.

The chain carries TRBV5-6 and TRBJ2-7; possibly TRBD1 for D (6 bases). There are 17 residues in the CDR3. Germline lookup yields CDR1 SGHDT and CDR2 YYEEEE. Trimming cost V 0 bases and J 3 bases, with 19 bases left between them. CDR3 sequence (DNA): TGTGCCAGCAGCTTGGGAGGCAGGGGCTGGGACAACTACGAGCAGTACTTC. Protein product: CASSLGGRGWDNYEQYF.

This rearrangement joins TRBV6-4 to TRBJ2-3; D remains ambiguous. Germline assignment: CDR1 MRHNA and CDR2 SNTAGT. Trimming removed 5 bases from V and 0 bases from J, with 15 bases in between. The CDR3 sequence is 16 residues long. The CDR3 region is CASSPRNSRSTDTQYF. DNA for the CDR3: TGTGCCAGCAGTCCACGAAACAGCCGCAGCACAGATACGCAGTATTTT.

V is TRBV29-1 and J is TRBJ1-2; no clear D. The V and J ends lost 7 bases and 4 bases respectively, with 16 bases between them. Germline V gene data show CDR1 as SQVTM and CDR2 as ANQGSEA. The CDR3 length is 13 residues. DNA for the CDR3: TGCAGCGCTACCCGAGGGCTAGTCTATGGCTACACCTTC. It codes for CSATRGLVYGYTF.